This entry is about one TCR beta chain. What it recognizes is unknown. These data originate in a study of neoadjuvant anti-PD-1 for oral cavity cancer. Germline V gene lookup returns CDR1 SGDLS and CDR2 YYNGEE. V gave up 0 bases and J gave up 3 bases; unmatched junction bases: 8. The CDR3 runs 17 residues. The table came from immunoSEQ multiplex PCR; TCRdb's copy has only in-frame clones and leaves some out. The sample lists about 9,300 clones; 65% to 70% were seen once. Study-level results: Higher pretreatment Treg/Th17 ratios tracked higher pretreatment blood clonality.

Here the sequenced sample was tumor tissue, taken before nivolumab (anti-PD-1) treatment. The chain employs TRBV9 and TRBJ2-1; the match to TRBD2 covers 8 bases. The source of this sequence is a person aged 35-79 years with oral cavity squamous cell carcinoma. In DNA, the CDR3 is TGTGCCAGCAGCGTAGGGATTAGCGGGAAGGGCTACAATGAGCAGTTCTTC. As protein: CASSVGISGKGYNEQFF.